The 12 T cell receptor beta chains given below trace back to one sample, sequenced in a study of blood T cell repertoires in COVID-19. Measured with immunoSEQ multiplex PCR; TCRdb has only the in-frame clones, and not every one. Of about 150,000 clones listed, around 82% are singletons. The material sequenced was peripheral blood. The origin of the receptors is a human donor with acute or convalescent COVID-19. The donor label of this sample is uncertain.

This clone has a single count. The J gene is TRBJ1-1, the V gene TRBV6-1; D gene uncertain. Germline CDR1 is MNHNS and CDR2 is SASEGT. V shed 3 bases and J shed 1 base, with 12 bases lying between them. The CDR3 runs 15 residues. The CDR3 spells CASSERRVANTEAFF. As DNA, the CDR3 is TGTGCCAGCAGTGAGAGGAGGGTGGCGAACACTGAAGCTTTCTTT.

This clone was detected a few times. The CDR3 region is CASTVLRSGNYGYTF. The CDR3 DNA sequence: TGTGCCAGCACCGTCCTGAGGAGTGGGAACTATGGCTACACCTTC. The chain recombines TRBV2 with TRBJ1-2; D unresolved. Germline CDR1 is SNHLY and CDR2 is FYNNEI. The CDR3 has 15 residues. V lost 7 bases to trimming and J lost 2 bases, with 17 bases between them.

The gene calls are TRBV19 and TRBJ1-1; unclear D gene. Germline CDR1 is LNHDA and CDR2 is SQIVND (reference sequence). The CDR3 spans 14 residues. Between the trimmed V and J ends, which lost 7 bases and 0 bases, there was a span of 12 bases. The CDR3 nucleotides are TGTGCCAGTAAACGTCGGGAGGTGAACACTGAAGCTTTCTTT. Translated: CASKRREVNTEAFF.

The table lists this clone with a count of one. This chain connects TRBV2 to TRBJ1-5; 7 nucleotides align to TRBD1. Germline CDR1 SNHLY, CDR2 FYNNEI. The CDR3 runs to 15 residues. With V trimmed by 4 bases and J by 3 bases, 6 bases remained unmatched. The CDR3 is CASSGTTGNNQPQHF. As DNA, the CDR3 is TGTGCCAGCAGTGGCACGACAGGGAACAATCAGCCCCAGCATTTT.

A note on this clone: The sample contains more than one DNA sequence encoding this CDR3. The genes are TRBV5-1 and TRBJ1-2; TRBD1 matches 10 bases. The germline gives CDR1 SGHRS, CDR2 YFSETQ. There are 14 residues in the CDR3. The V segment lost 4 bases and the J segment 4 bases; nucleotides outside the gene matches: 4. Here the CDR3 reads CASSPGQGSYGYTF. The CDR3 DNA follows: TGCGCCAGCAGCCCGGGACAGGGGTCCTATGGCTACACCTTC. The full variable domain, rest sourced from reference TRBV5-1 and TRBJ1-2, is KAGVTQTPRYLIKTRGQQVTLSCSPISGHRSVSWYQQTPGQGLQFLFEYFSETQRNKGNFPGRFSGRQFSNSRSEMNVSTLELGDSALYLCASSPGQGSYGYTFGSGTRLTVV.

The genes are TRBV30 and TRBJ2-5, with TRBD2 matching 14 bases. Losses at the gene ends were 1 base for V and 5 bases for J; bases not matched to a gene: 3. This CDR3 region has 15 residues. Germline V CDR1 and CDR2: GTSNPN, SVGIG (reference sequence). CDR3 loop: CAWSAGLAGVETQYF. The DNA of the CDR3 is TGTGCCTGGAGTGCGGGACTAGCGGGGGTGGAGACCCAGTACTTC.

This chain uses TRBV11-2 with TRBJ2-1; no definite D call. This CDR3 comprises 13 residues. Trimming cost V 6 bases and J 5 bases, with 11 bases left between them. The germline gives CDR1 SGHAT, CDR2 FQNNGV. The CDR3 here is CASRNGVNNEQFF. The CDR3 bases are TGTGCCAGCAGGAACGGAGTTAACAATGAGCAGTTCTTC.

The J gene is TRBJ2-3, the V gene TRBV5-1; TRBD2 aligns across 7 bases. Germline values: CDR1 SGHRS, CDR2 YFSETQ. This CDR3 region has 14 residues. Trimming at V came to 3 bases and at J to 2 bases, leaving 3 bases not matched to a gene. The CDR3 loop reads CASSYGGDTDTQYF. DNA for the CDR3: TGCGCCAGCAGCTATGGGGGGGACACAGATACGCAGTATTTT. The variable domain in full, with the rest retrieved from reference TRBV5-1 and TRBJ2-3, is KAGVTQTPRYLIKTRGQQVTLSCSPISGHRSVSWYQQTPGQGLQFLFEYFSETQRNKGNFPGRFSGRQFSNSRSEMNVSTLELGDSALYLCASSYGGDTDTQYFGPGTRLTVL.

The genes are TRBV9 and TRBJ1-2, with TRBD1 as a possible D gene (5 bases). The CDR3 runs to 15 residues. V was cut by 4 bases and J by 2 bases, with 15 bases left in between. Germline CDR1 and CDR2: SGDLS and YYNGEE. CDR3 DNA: TGTGCCAGCAGCCCCCGACCGGGGGAAAACTATGGCTACACCTTC. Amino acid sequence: CASSPRPGENYGYTF.

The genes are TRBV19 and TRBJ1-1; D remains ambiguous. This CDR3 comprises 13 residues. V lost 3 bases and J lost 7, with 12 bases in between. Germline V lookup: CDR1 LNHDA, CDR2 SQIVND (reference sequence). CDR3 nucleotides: TGTGCCAGTAGTATCGTCGCTCCCGGTGAAGCTTTCTTT. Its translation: CASSIVAPGEAFF.

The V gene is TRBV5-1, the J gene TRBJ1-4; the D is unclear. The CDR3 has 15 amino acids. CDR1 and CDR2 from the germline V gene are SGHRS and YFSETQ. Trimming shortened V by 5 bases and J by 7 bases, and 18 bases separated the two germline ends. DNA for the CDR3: TGCGCCAGCAGGAACGGGCCTTCAGGAGGTGAAAAACTGTTTTTT. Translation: CASRNGPSGGEKLFF.

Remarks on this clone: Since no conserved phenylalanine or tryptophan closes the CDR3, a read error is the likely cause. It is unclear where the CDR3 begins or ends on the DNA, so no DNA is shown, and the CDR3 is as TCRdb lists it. CDR3 sequence reads: CASSKNRGAGLK. The rearrangement uses TRBV19 and TRBJ1-6; the table's D gene call, TRBD1, was not cross checked with the DNA. The CDR3 adds up to 12 amino acids, both ends counted. Germline CDR1 reads LNHDA; CDR2 reads SQIVND (reference sequence).